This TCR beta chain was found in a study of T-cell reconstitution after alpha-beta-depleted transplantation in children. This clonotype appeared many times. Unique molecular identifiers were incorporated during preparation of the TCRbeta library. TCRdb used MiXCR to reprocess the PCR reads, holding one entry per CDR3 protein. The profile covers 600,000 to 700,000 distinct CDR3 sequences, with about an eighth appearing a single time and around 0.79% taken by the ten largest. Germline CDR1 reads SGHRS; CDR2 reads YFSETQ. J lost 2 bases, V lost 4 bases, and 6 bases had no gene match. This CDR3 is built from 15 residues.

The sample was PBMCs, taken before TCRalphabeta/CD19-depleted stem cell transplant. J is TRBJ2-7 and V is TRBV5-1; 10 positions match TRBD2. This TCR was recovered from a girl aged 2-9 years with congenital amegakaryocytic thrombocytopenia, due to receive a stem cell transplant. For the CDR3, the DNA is TGCGCCAGCAGCCCCCTAGCGGGAGAAGCCTACGAGCAGTACTTC. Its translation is CASSPLAGEAYEQYF. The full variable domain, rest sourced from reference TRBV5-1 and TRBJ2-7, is KAGVTQTPRYLIKTRGQQVTLSCSPISGHRSVSWYQQTPGQGLQFLFEYFSETQRNKGNFPGRFSGRQFSNSRSEMNVSTLELGDSALYLCASSPLAGEAYEQYFGPGTRLTVT.